This T cell receptor (beta chain) was found in a study of PD-L1 blockade in urothelial cancer. About the study: Analyses were performed on blood at 3 weeks after treatment start (the second dose) and at 6 weeks.

On this clone itself: No antigen is known for it.

Per the germline V gene, CDR1 is MNHEY and CDR2 is SVGAGI. V shed 7 bases and J shed 5 bases, with 15 bases lying between them. This CDR3 comprises 13 residues. Study-wide findings and caveats: Blood TCR clonality below the median before treatment was a predictor of better survival.

Synthetic TCR analog templates were spiked into each PCR. The data were produced by immunoSEQ multiplex PCR, yet TCRdb's version contains in-frame clones alone and is incomplete. The table records 50,000 to 60,000 clones, approximately 86% of them present only once. Patients presented with locally advanced or metastatic urothelial carcinoma. The rearrangement joins TRBV6-5 to TRBJ2-7, with a weak D call TRBD1 (6 bases). The source of this sequence is a man aged 50 to 59 with urothelial cancer. The sequenced sample was PBMCs, obtained around atezolizumab (anti-PD-L1) treatment. The chain's CDR3 is CASTNRVSHEQYF. The CDR3 nucleotides are TGTGCCAGCACAAACAGGGTTTCGCACGAGCAGTACTTC.